Below, 26 T cell receptor beta chains from the same sample are listed, as sequenced in a study of early T cells in non-severe SARS-CoV-2 infection. TCRdb re-called the 5' RACE reads with MiXCR, one entry per CDR3 protein. The table has around 57,000 distinct CDR3 sequences, 5.9% seen once. Material: whole blood, obtained at baseline. The receptors were sampled from an adult who was a healthcare worker with PCR-confirmed SARS-CoV-2 infection or an uninfected control (not recorded which).

This clonotype was picked up many times. The chain couples TRBV4-1 to TRBJ1-2; 9 bases are shared with TRBD1. J gave up 4 bases and V 4 bases, and 10 bases lay outside the gene matches. The CDR3 consists of 16 residues. Germline V gene data show CDR1 as MGHRA and CDR2 as YSYEKL. The CDR3, as DNA: TGCGCCAGCAGCCCTTACGGCCAGGGACAGGGCTATGGCTACACCTTC. Translation gives CASSPYGQGQGYGYTF.

There are many counts of this clonotype. The gene calls are TRBV29-1 and TRBJ2-5; 10 positions agree with TRBD2. This CDR3 comprises 13 residues. Germline-derived CDR1 and CDR2 are SQVTM and ANQGSEA. The J segment lost 3 bases and the V segment lost 6 bases, leaving 4 bases of the junction unmatched. CDR3 bases: TGCAGCGTCGGCGGACTAGCGGAAGAGACCCAGTACTTC. It is translated as CSVGGLAEETQYF. The whole variable domain, remainder taken from reference TRBV29-1 and TRBJ2-5, is SAVISQKPSRDICQRGTSLTIQCQVDSQVTMMFWYRQQPGQSLTLIATANQGSEATYESGFVIDKFPISRPNLTFSTLTVSNMSPEDSSIYLCSVGGLAEETQYFGPGTRLLVL.

This clonotype turned up a few times. The chain uses TRBV21-1 and TRBJ2-7. TRBV21-1 is a pseudogene segment. This CDR3 spans 14 amino acids. The CDR3 region is CASSKVQSYSDQYF. Here the CDR3 DNA reads TGTGCCAGCAGCAAGGTCCAGAGCTATTCCGACCAGTACTTC.

The rearrangement links TRBV11-2 to TRBJ1-2, with no clear D. Trimming pared 5 bases from V and 4 bases from J, leaving 14 bases between. In germline, CDR1 is SGHAT, CDR2 FQNNGV. CDR3 length equals 14 residues. The CDR3 bases are TGTGCCAGCAGCCCAGTAACCGGTGCCTATGGCTACACCTTC. Residues: CASSPVTGAYGYTF.

Only a few counts were recorded for this clonotype. The chain links TRBV29-1 to TRBJ2-7; the D gene could be TRBD1 or TRBD2 (6 bases each). The length of the CDR3 is 14 residues. Germline CDR1 SQVTM, CDR2 ANQGSEA. Trimming pared 2 bases from V and 4 bases from J, leaving 15 bases between. The CDR3 here is CSVEIQGGVYEQYF. Written as DNA, the CDR3 is TGCAGCGTTGAAATACAGGGAGGTGTTTACGAGCAGTACTTC.

This clonotype was detected only a few times. In nucleotides, the CDR3 is TGCGCCAGCAGCAGGACAGGGATGAACACTGAAGCTTTCTTT. It yields the protein CASSRTGMNTEAFF. This chain joins TRBV5-1 and TRBJ1-1; 8 positions agree with TRBD1. V gave up 4 bases and J gave up 0 bases; unmatched junction bases: 2. This CDR3 comprises 14 residues. The germline V gene has CDR1 SGHRS and CDR2 YFSETQ.

This clonotype was observed a handful of times. The chain recombines TRBV21-1 with TRBJ2-5; the D call of TRBD2 is as the table states it, not checked on the DNA. TRBV21-1 is listed as a pseudogene. CDR3 size: 22 residues. DNA of the CDR3: TGTGCCAGCAGCAAAGGGCAGGGGGCGCGAAGAGCGGGAGGGCCAACCCAAGAGACCCAGTACTTC. This translates into CASSKGQGARRAGGPTQETQYF.

This clonotype is a singleton in its sample. V gene TRBV20-1 combines with J gene TRBJ2-1; D unclear. CDR3 length: 12 residues. V lost 1 base and J lost 8, with 9 bases in between. Germline CDR1 reads DFQATT; CDR2 reads SNEGSKA (reference sequence). CDR3 DNA: TGCAGTGCTAGAGGTTCTTACGATGAGCAGTTCTTC. This codes for CSARGSYDEQFF.

This chain links TRBV20-1 with TRBJ1-2; D unresolved. The CDR3 consists of 14 residues. Germline V CDR1 and CDR2: DFQATT, SNEGSKA (reference sequence). V was clipped by 2 bases and J by 0 bases, with 10 bases between them. The CDR3 reads CSARQLSSNYGYTF. CDR3 in DNA: TGCAGTGCTAGACAACTCAGCTCTAACTATGGCTACACCTTC.

The V call is TRBV6-4, the J call TRBJ2-1, with 9 bases that match TRBD2. The junction had 13 bases not matched to a gene; V was cut back by 8 bases and J by 8 bases. This CDR3 comprises 15 residues. Germline loops: CDR1 MRHNA, CDR2 SNTAGT. DNA for the CDR3: TGTGCCAGCCCCGTGGGTAGCGGGAGCATCCATGAGCAGTTCTTC. This codes for CASPVGSGSIHEQFF.

In this sample, this clonotype turned up many times. This chain connects TRBV6-5 to TRBJ2-5, with D tentatively TRBD1 (6 bases). The CDR3 spans 15 residues. CDR1 is MNHEY, CDR2 SVGAGI, per germline. V dropped 2 bases and J dropped 4 bases, with 14 bases sitting between them. CDR3 nucleotides: TGTGCCAGCAGTTACCTACTAGGGACAAGAGAGACCCAGTACTTC. Translated, it gives CASSYLLGTRETQYF.

This clonotype was seen only a few times. The chain combines TRBV5-4 with TRBJ2-1; 9 bases fit TRBD1. V lost 0 bases to trimming and J lost 12 bases; unmatched junction nucleotides: 7. The CDR3 loop spans 14 amino acids. The germline gives CDR1 SGHNT, CDR2 YYREEE (reference sequence). The CDR3 DNA reads TGTGCCAGCAGCTTGGAGGGACAGGGACGTGGGCAGTTCTTC. Translation: CASSLEGQGRGQFF.

This clonotype was recorded many times. The gene calls are TRBV10-1 and TRBJ2-1; 7 positions agree with TRBD1. Trimming at V came to 7 bases and at J to 8 bases, leaving 5 bases not matched to a gene. CDR1 is WNHNN, CDR2 SYGVQD, per germline (reference sequence). The CDR3 runs 12 residues. CDR3 amino acids: CASNDRVHEQFF. CDR3 DNA: TGCGCCAGCAACGACAGGGTCCATGAGCAGTTCTTC.

The table lists this clonotype with many counts. The CDR3, as DNA: TGCAGTGCCTCGACTAGCGGCAAGACTACGTTCTTC. It encodes CSASTSGKTTFF. The gene calls are TRBV20-1 and TRBJ2-1; 9 nucleotides line up with TRBD2. Germline V lookup: CDR1 DFQATT, CDR2 SNEGSKA (reference sequence). The CDR3 consists of 12 residues. J was trimmed by 15 bases and V by 6 bases; bases with no gene match: 12.

Many counts were recorded for this clonotype. J is TRBJ2-7 and V is TRBV12-3 or TRBV12-4; D is possibly TRBD1 or TRBD2 (5 bases each). Trimming pared 3 bases from V and 2 bases from J, leaving 14 bases between. This CDR3 contains 15 residues. The CDR3 sequence: CASSLRVGDAYEQYF. CDR3 nucleotide sequence: TGTGCCAGCAGTTTGAGGGTGGGGGACGCCTACGAGCAGTACTTC.

This clonotype was counted many times. This rearrangement joins TRBV5-1 to TRBJ2-7; D not resolved. Trimming left V 0 bases short and J 6 bases short, with 13 bases between. The CDR3 length is 14 residues. CDR1 and CDR2 from the germline V gene are SGHRS and YFSETQ. DNA for the CDR3: TGCGCCAGCAGCTTGGGCAGGACCAAGTCCGAGCAGTACTTC. It codes for CASSLGRTKSEQYF.

This clonotype has a count of ten or more. The genes are TRBV6-1 and TRBJ1-2; D not certain. The CDR3 is made up of 13 amino acids. Per the germline V gene, CDR1 is MNHNS and CDR2 is SASEGT. Trimming pared 2 bases from V and 6 bases from J, leaving 10 bases between. The CDR3 sequence is CASSERIFDGYTF. DNA for the CDR3: TGTGCCAGCAGTGAAAGGATTTTCGATGGCTACACCTTC.

This clonotype was recorded many times. V gene TRBV10-3 combines with J gene TRBJ2-3; D might be TRBD1 (6 bases). Germline loops: CDR1 ENHRY, CDR2 SYGVKD. The CDR3 length is 14 residues. V lost 6 bases and J 1 base, leaving 11 bases between the germline ends. The DNA of the CDR3 is TGTGCCATCAGGCAGGGGTCGGGCACAGATACGCAGTATTTT. Protein: CAIRQGSGTDTQYF.

This clonotype was seen a handful of times. The chain combines TRBV6-1 with TRBJ2-3; TRBD2 matches at 7 bases. Trimming cost V 2 bases and J 2 bases; bases outside gene matches: 7. Germline V gene sequence: CDR1 MNHNS, CDR2 SASEGT. This CDR3 is built from 16 residues. This CDR3 reads CASSEHSSGYTDTQYF. The CDR3 DNA sequence: TGTGCCAGCAGTGAACATTCTAGCGGATACACAGATACGCAGTATTTT.

This clonotype was detected only a few times. V and J are TRBV7-9 and TRBJ2-1, with D perhaps TRBD2 (5 bases). V was clipped by 5 bases and J by 5 bases, with 10 bases between them. This CDR3 has 13 residues. Germline V gene data show CDR1 as SEHNR and CDR2 as FQNEAQ (reference sequence). This CDR3 is CASSPRRDNEQFF. The DNA for the CDR3 is TGTGCCAGCAGCCCTCGGCGGGACAATGAGCAGTTCTTC.

At least ten counts were recorded for this clonotype. V gene TRBV6-1 combines with J gene TRBJ2-1; 13 bases line up with TRBD2. Germline V lookup: CDR1 MNHNS, CDR2 SASEGT. V shed 4 bases and J 6 bases; nucleotides not matched to a gene: 6. The CDR3 is 16 amino acids. CDR3 sequence (DNA): TGTGCCAGCAGTGCCCCGACTAGCGGGAGGTCCAATGAGCAGTTCTTC. Its protein is CASSAPTSGRSNEQFF.

The table lists this clonotype with many counts. CDR3 amino acids: CASSGAGAANTGELFF. CDR3 bases: TGTGCCAGCTCAGGTGCCGGGGCAGCGAACACCGGGGAGCTGTTTTTT. V usage is TRBV18 and J usage is TRBJ2-2; D may correspond to TRBD1 or TRBD2 (5 bases each). CDR3 length: 16 residues. V was pared by 5 bases and J by 0 bases, with 13 bases between. Germline lookup yields CDR1 KGHSH and CDR2 LQKENI. The variable domain in full, completed from reference TRBV18 and TRBJ2-2, reads NAGVMQNPRHLVRRRGQEARLRCSPMKGHSHVYWYRQLPEEGLKFMVYLQKENIIDESGMPKERFSAEFPKEGPSILRIQQVVRGDSAAYFCASSGAGAANTGELFFGEGSRLTVL.

This clonotype was seen many times. The rearrangement joins TRBV29-1 to TRBJ2-7, with D perhaps TRBD2 (6 bases). CDR1 SQVTM and CDR2 ANQGSEA come from the germline V gene. V was cut by 3 bases and J by 5 bases, with 11 bases left in between. The CDR3 runs to 12 residues. Written as DNA, the CDR3 is TGCAGCGTTGACGGGGGTTCCGACGAGCAGTACTTC. Protein product: CSVDGGSDEQYF.

The chain combines TRBV6-5 with TRBJ2-7, with D perhaps TRBD1 (5 bases). V was clipped by 0 bases and J by 2 bases, with 8 bases between them. CDR1 MNHEY and CDR2 SVGAGI come from the germline V gene. The CDR3 is made up of 14 amino acids. The CDR3 sequence: CASSYSSRAYEQYF. CDR3 in DNA: TGTGCCAGCAGTTACTCGAGCAGGGCCTACGAGCAGTACTTC.

The chain links TRBV20-1 to TRBJ1-1; D not resolved. The CDR3 is made up of 13 amino acids. CDR1 and CDR2 from the germline V gene are DFQATT and SNEGSKA (reference sequence). V shed 3 bases and J shed 3 bases, with 11 bases lying between them. The CDR3 nucleotides are TGCAGTGCTAGGGGATTTTGGGACACTGAAGCTTTCTTT. It translates to CSARGFWDTEAFF.

This clonotype was observed a few times. The chain couples TRBV6-5 to TRBJ2-3; D unresolved. There are 13 residues in the CDR3. V was clipped by 7 bases and J by 8 bases, with 16 bases between them. CDR1 is MNHEY, CDR2 SVGAGI, per germline. The CDR3 DNA sequence: TGTGCCAGCACAAAGGTTGGAGTGGGTACGCAGTATTTT. Protein product: CASTKVGVGTQYF.